A selection of T cell receptor beta chains follows, all from one sample in a study of cytomegalovirus exposure and HLA in healthy donors. Some clones are missing from TCRdb's copy, which holds only in-frame ones; the method was immunoSEQ multiplex PCR. Here the sample spans about 150,000 clones, roughly 78% being singletons. The sequenced sample consisted of PBMCs. These TCRs come from a man aged 50-59 years in good health and CMV-seropositive. Both conserved end residues are part of each CDR3. Fields, in order: J gene, V gene, clone size, CDR3 length, D gene, CDR3 DNA, CDR3 protein. The D gene is left open where the match is weak. The size field is filled for only some rows; it gives once, few, many or a size class.

TRBJ1-3,TRBV10-3,NA,15,NA,TGTGCCATCAGTGAATCGGGGATCTCGGGAAACACCATATATTTT,CAISESGISGNTIYF
TRBJ1-4,TRBV28,NA,15,NA,TGTGCCAGCAGCTCAAGGGGAGGAACTAATGAAAAACTGTTTTTT,CASSSRGGTNEKLFF
TRBJ2-2,TRBV5-4,few,15,TRBD2,TGTGCCAGCAGCTTGTTTGGGACTAGCGGCCGGGAGCTGTTTTTT,CASSLFGTSGRELFF
TRBJ1-6,TRBV2,NA,15,NA,TGTGCCAGCAGTGAAATGGCGGGCGGGAATTCACCCCTCCACTTT,CASSEMAGGNSPLHF
TRBJ2-1,TRBV10-3,NA,18,TRBD2,TGTGCCATCAGTGGCGGGACAGCAAAGACTAGCGGCTACAATGAGCAGTTCTTC,CAISGGTAKTSGYNEQFF
TRBJ2-5,TRBV30,few,15,TRBD1,TGTGCCTGGAGTACAGGGACAGGGGGGCCAGAGACCCAGTACTTC,CAWSTGTGGPETQYF
TRBJ2-3,TRBV11-2,NA,15,TRBD2,TGTGCCAGCAGCTGGGGGACTAGCGAAACAGATACGCAGTATTTT,CASSWGTSETDTQYF
TRBJ2-3,TRBV13,NA,15,NA,TGTGCCAGCAGCCCGCGACGGAGTTTCGCAGATACGCAGTATTTT,CASSPRRSFADTQYF
TRBJ2-5,TRBV9,NA,14,TRBD1,TGTGCCAGCAGCGTGGGACAGGGGACGGAGACCCAGTACTTC,CASSVGQGTETQYF
TRBJ1-4,TRBV7-2,NA,14,TRBD1,TGTGCCAGCAGCTCGAGCAGGGGGAGCGAAAAACTGTTTTTT,CASSSSRGSEKLFF
TRBJ2-7,TRBV7-9,NA,14,TRBD1,TGTGCCAGCAGCCCCGGGACAGACTCCTACGAGCAGTACTTC,CASSPGTDSYEQYF
TRBJ2-3,TRBV6-1,once,16,TRBD2,TGTGCCAGCAGTGAACCGACTAGCGGGAGGCCAGATACGCAGTATTTT,CASSEPTSGRPDTQYF
TRBJ2-5,TRBV9,few,17,TRBD2,TGTGCCAGCAGCGTTCGGGCGGGAGGGCCCTTGGCAGAGACCCAGTACTTC,CASSVRAGGPLAETQYF
TRBJ2-1,TRBV6-5,few,15,NA,TGTGCCAGCAGCAAAAGCGGAAGCTCCTACAATGAGCAGTTCTTC,CASSKSGSSYNEQFF
TRBJ2-2,TRBV18,NA,14,NA,TGTGCCAGCTCACCACAGACTTTCACCGGGGAGCTGTTTTTT,CASSPQTFTGELFF
TRBJ1-4,TRBV27,NA,14,TRBD1,TGTGCCAGCAGTCGCAGGGGGAGAATTGAAAAACTGTTTTTT,CASSRRGRIEKLFF
TRBJ2-1,TRBV28,NA,13,TRBD2,TGTGCCAGCAGGCCGGGGGGGGCGGATGAGCAGTTCTTC,CASRPGGADEQFF
TRBJ1-2,TRBV7-9,NA,18,NA,TGTTCCAGCAGCTTATATCCGGACAGCGAGTATTCTAACTATGGCTACACCTTC,CSSSLYPDSEYSNYGYTF
TRBJ2-2,TRBV11-3,few,15,NA,TGTGCCAGCAGCTTAGGCAGGGCGAACACCGGGGAGCTGTTTTTT,CASSLGRANTGELFF
TRBJ1-1,TRBV6-5,NA,15,TRBD1,TGTGCCAGCAGAGATATTAGACAGGGTAACACTGAAGCTTTCTTT,CASRDIRQGNTEAFF
TRBJ2-5,TRBV6-6,NA,14,TRBD2,TGTGCCAGCAAGGAGCGGCGGGAGCTAGAGACCCAGTACTTC,CASKERRELETQYF
TRBJ2-7,TRBV10-3,NA,13,NA,TGTGCCATCAGGGGACATAGTTCCTACGAGCAGTACTTC,CAIRGHSSYEQYF
TRBJ2-5,TRBV2,NA,16,NA,TGTGCCAGCAGTGAACTGTACTCTCCCAACCAAGAGACCCAGTACTTC,CASSELYSPNQETQYF
TRBJ2-3,TRBV5-4,NA,15,NA,TGTGCCAGCAGCAATAAGAGGAGTGCTCCAGATACGCAGTATTTT,CASSNKRSAPDTQYF
TRBJ1-1,TRBV28,NA,14,TRBD1,TGTGCCAGCAGTTTATGGACAGGGGCGGATGAAGCTTTCTTT,CASSLWTGADEAFF
TRBJ1-2,TRBV7-9,NA,12,NA,TGTTCCAGCAGCTTAGGGGGGCTCGGCTACACCTTC,CSSSLGGLGYTF
TRBJ2-1,TRBV6-5,few,13,NA,TGTGCCAGCAGTTACGCAGACTACAATGAGCAGTTCTTC,CASSYADYNEQFF
TRBJ2-3,TRBV30,NA,16,NA,TGTGCCTGGAGTGTGCCACCGGGGGTGGGCACAGATACGCAGTATTTT,CAWSVPPGVGTDTQYF
TRBJ2-3,TRBV19,NA,14,TRBD2,TGTGCCAGTAAGACTAGCGTCTCGACAGATACGCAGTATTTT,CASKTSVSTDTQYF
TRBJ2-3,TRBV7-6,once,17,TRBD2,TGTGCCAGCAGGAGACTAGCGGGAGGGGGATTCACAGATACGCAGTATTTT,CASRRLAGGGFTDTQYF
TRBJ2-5,TRBV30,NA,12,NA,TGTGCCTGGAGTGGGGGAGGAGAGACCCAGTACTTC,CAWSGGGETQYF
TRBJ2-1,TRBV7-7,NA,13,TRBD2,TGTGCTAGCAGCCCCGGGACTAACAATGAGCAGTTCTTC,CASSPGTNNEQFF
TRBJ2-7,TRBV30,NA,15,TRBD2,TGTGCCCTATCCCCTCGAGCGGGAGCGCTCTACGAGCAGTACTTC,CALSPRAGALYEQYF
TRBJ1-2,TRBV27,few,14,NA,TGTGCCAGCAGTTTGGTACAGGGCAGTTATGGCTACACCTTC,CASSLVQGSYGYTF
TRBJ2-2,TRBV7-9,NA,15,TRBD2,TGTTCCACCGGCCCCTATAGCGGGAGTGCCGGGGAGCTGTTTTTT,CSTGPYSGSAGELFF
TRBJ2-7,TRBV15,NA,14,TRBD1,TGTGCCACCACTGATATGACAGGGGGCTACGAGCAGTACTTC,CATTDMTGGYEQYF
TRBJ2-1,TRBV20-1,NA,11,NA,TGCAGTGCCGCGCCGTCCCCAGGGCAGTTCTTC,CSAAPSPGQFF
TRBJ2-1,TRBV7-3,NA,11,NA,TGTGCCAGCAGCGTAGGAGTCGAGCAGTTCTTC,CASSVGVEQFF
TRBJ1-5,TRBV5-1,few,14,NA,TGCGCCAGCAGCTTGATTGGAGGCAATCAGCCCCAGCATTTT,CASSLIGGNQPQHF
TRBJ2-1,TRBV7-9,few,13,NA,TGTGCCAGCAGCCCGACTAGTTCGGGTGAGCAGTTCTTC,CASSPTSSGEQFF
TRBJ1-1,TRBV7-9,NA,14,TRBD1,TGTGCCAGCAGCTCGACAGGGATGAGTGATGAAGCTTTCTTT,CASSSTGMSDEAFF
TRBJ2-7,TRBV18,NA,17,TRBD2,TGTGCCAGCTCACCACCCTCAGGCAGCCAGCGGGATGGCGAGCAGTACTTC,CASSPPSGSQRDGEQYF
TRBJ2-7,TRBV29-1,few,12,TRBD1,TGCAGCGTTTCCCGGGACAGTCCCGAGCAGTACTTC,CSVSRDSPEQYF
TRBJ1-4,TRBV25-1,NA,14,TRBD1,TGTGCCAGCAGTTCAGACAGGGCTAATGAAAAACTGTTTTTT,CASSSDRANEKLFF
TRBJ2-1,TRBV27,NA,16,TRBD2,TGTGCCAGCAGTTTAAGCGGGAGCTCCCTCTACAATGAGCAGTTCTTC,CASSLSGSSLYNEQFF
TRBJ2-7,TRBV6-1,NA,15,TRBD1,TGTGCCAGCAGGGTGACCGGGACAGGGGACTACGAGCAGTACTTC,CASRVTGTGDYEQYF
TRBJ2-7,TRBV29-1,NA,15,TRBD2,TGCAGCGTTGAAGATAGCGGGAGGGCCTCCTACGAGCAGTACTTC,CSVEDSGRASYEQYF
TRBJ1-5,TRBV27,NA,14,NA,TGTGCCAGCAGTTTAATTAATGGGGGCCAGCCCCAGCATTTT,CASSLINGGQPQHF
TRBJ2-3,TRBV5-4,NA,15,NA,TGTGCCAGCCGACCGGGAGCTAGCCAGCCAGATACGCAGTATTTT,CASRPGASQPDTQYF
TRBJ1-1,TRBV6-5,NA,12,NA,TGTGCCAGCAGCCAGGGGAACACTGAAGCTTTCTTT,CASSQGNTEAFF
TRBJ2-5,TRBV6-1,NA,15,NA,TGTGCCAGCAGTGAAGTTGGAGGATACGTAGAGACCCAGTACTTC,CASSEVGGYVETQYF